This T cell receptor beta chain was recorded in a study of T cell changes during pregnancy in multiple sclerosis. The CDR3 is made up of 14 amino acids. After removal of 5 bases from V and 1 base from J, the junction contained 2 bases not matched to a gene. Per germline, CDR1 SGHTA and CDR2 FQGNSA. Libraries were prepared by immunoSEQ multiplex PCR; TCRdb keeps only in-frame clonotypes and omits some of them. This table has 69,000 or so clones, 80% to 95% appearing once. This chain connects TRBV7-2 to TRBJ1-2; 9 bases fit TRBD1. Sequenced here: peripheral blood, sampled before pregnancy. The source is a female donor with multiple sclerosis, enrolled in a pregnancy study. The CDR3 loop reads CASSQGQGNYGYTF. Written as DNA, the CDR3 is TGTGCCAGCAGCCAGGGACAGGGTAACTATGGCTACACCTTC.